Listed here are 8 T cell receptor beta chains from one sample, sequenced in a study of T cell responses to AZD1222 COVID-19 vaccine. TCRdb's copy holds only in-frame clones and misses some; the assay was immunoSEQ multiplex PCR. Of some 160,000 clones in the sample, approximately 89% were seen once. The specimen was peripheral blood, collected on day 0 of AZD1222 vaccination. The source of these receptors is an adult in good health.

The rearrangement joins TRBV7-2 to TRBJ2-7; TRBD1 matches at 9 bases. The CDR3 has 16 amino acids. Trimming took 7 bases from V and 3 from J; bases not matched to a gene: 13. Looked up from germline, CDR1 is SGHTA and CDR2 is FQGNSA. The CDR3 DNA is TGTGCCAGCACCCCCCGAGTGGGACAGGGTTACTACGAGCAGTACTTC. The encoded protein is CASTPRVGQGYYEQYF.

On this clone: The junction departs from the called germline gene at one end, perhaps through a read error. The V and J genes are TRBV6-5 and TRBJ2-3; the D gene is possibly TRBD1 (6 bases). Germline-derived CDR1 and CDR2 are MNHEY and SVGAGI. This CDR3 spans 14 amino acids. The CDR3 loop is CASSHDLQGRGTSF. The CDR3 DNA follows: TGTGCCAGCAGCCACGACCTACAGGGAAGGGGAACCAGTTTT.

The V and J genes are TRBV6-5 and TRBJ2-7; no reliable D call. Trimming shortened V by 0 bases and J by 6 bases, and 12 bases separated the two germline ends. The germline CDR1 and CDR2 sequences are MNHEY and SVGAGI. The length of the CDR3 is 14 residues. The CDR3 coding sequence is TGTGCCAGCAGTTACTCGAGCGTCCGTCTCGAGCAGTACTTC. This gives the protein CASSYSSVRLEQYF.

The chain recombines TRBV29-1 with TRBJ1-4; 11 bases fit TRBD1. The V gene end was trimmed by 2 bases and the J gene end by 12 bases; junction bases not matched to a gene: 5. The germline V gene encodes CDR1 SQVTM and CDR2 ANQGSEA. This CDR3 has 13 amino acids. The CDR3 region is CSVETGQGAELFF. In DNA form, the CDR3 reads TGCAGCGTTGAAACCGGACAGGGGGCGGAACTGTTTTTT.

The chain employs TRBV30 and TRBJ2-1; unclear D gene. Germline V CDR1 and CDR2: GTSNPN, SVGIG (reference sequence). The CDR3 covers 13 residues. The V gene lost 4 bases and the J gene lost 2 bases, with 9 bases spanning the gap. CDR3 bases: TGTGCCTGGATCCGCCAGGCCTACAATGAGCAGTTCTTC. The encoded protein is CAWIRQAYNEQFF.

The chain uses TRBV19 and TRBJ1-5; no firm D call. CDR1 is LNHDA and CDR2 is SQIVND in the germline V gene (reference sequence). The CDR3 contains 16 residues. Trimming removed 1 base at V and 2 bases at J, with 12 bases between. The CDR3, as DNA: TGTGCCAGTAGTATAGGATGGACCCTCGGCAATCAGCCCCAGCATTTT. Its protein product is CASSIGWTLGNQPQHF.

In DNA form, the CDR3 reads TGTGCCAGCAGCCAGGGGACTAGCGGGAGTAGGGCCTCCTACAATGAGCAGTTCTTC. Translating it yields CASSQGTSGSRASYNEQFF. V is TRBV7-2 and J is TRBJ2-1; 14 bases align to TRBD2. The germline CDR1 and CDR2 sequences are SGHTA and FQGNSA. The CDR3 consists of 19 residues. The J segment lost 0 bases and the V segment lost 5 bases, leaving 9 bases of the junction unmatched.

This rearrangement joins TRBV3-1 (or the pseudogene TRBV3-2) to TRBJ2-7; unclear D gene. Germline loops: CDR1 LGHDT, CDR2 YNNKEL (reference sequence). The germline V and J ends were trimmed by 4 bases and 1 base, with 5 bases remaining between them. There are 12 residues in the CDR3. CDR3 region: CASSLGSYEQYF. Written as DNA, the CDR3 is TGTGCCAGCAGCCTCGGGTCCTACGAGCAGTACTTC.